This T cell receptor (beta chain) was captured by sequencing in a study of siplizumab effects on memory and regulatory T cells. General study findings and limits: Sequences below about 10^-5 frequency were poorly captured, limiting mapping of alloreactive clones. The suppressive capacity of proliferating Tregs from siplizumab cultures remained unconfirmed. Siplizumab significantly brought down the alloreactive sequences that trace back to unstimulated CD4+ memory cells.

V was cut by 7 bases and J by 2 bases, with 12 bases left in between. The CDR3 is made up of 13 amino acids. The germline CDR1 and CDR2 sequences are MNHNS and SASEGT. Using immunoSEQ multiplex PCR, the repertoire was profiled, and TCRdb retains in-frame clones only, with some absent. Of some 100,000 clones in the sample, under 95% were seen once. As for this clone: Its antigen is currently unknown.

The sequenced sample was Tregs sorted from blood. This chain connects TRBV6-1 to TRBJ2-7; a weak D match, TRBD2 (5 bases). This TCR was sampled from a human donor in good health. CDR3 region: CASTSREPYEQYF. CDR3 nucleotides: TGTGCCAGCACTTCCCGGGAACCCTACGAGCAGTACTTC.